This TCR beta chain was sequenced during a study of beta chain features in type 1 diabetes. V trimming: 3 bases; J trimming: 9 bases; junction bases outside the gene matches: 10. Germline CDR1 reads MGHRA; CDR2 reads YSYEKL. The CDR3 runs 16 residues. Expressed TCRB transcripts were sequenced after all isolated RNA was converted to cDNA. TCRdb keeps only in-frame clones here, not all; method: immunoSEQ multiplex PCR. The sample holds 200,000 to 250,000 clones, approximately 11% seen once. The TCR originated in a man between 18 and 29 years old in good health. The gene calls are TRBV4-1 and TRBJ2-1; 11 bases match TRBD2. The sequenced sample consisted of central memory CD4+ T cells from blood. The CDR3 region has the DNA TGCGCCAGCAGCCATGAGCTAGCGGGAGGTGTGACTGAGCAGTTCTTC. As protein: CASSHELAGGVTEQFF.